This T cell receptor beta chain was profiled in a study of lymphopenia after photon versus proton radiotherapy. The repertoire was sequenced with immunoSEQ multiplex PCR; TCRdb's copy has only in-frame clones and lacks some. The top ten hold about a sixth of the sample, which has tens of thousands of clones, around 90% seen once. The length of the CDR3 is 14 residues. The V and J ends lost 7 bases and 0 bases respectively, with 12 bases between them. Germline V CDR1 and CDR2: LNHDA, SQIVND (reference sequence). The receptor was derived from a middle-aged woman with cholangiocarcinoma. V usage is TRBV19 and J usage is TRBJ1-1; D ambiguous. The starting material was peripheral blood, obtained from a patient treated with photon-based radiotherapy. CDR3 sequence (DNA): TGTGCCAGTAAAAACTCTCGGATGAACACTGAAGCTTTCTTT. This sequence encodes CASKNSRMNTEAFF.